This T cell receptor (beta chain) was sequenced for a study of cytomegalovirus exposure and HLA in healthy donors. With respect to this clone: As yet, its antigen is unknown.

CDR1 and CDR2 (germline): LNHNV, YYDKDF (reference sequence). The V and J ends lost 0 bases and 3 bases respectively, with 12 bases between them. This CDR3 contains 16 residues. The donors, nominally healthy at sampling, likely had unrecorded immune exposures. Overall study results and limits: Accurate predictions that matched the HLA-A and HLA-B alleles of most subjects were reportedly made from TCR beta sequences.

Primers included in the PCR were 60 Vbeta and 13 Jbeta primers. Here immunoSEQ multiplex PCR was the method, and the copy in TCRdb shows in-frame clones only, minus some. The sample shows 200,000 or so clones, 80% to 85% of them seen only once. The specimen sequenced was PBMCs. This clonotype was sampled from a woman aged 18-29 years in good health and CMV-seropositive. The chain is built from TRBV15 and TRBJ1-5, with D uncertain. The chain's CDR3 is CATSRDRSEHNQPQHF. The CDR3 coding sequence is TGTGCCACCAGCAGAGATCGATCGGAGCACAATCAGCCCCAGCATTTT.